This TCR beta chain was found in a study of neurological immune-mediated disorders. Study findings and constraints: CDR3 amino acid sequences of expanded clones were not shared across subjects, a result suggesting private repertoires in all groups.

Ten or more counts support this clonotype. Its antigen is undetermined. The study built unsorted libraries from 2 million PBMCs kept at -80 C. With 10-nucleotide random UMIs, 5'RACE was used to make the cDNA. TCRdb analysed the 5' RACE reads with MiXCR anew, one entry per CDR3 protein. The table includes tens of thousands of distinct CDR3 sequences, less than 15% detected once. Per germline, CDR1 SGHTA and CDR2 FQGNSA. The CDR3 totals 12 residues. The V and J ends lost 5 bases and 4 bases respectively, with 6 bases between them. The genes are TRBV7-2 and TRBJ1-5; D unclear. The TCR was taken from a woman aged 50 to 65 with HTLV-1-associated myelopathy (HAM/TSP). Input material: PBMCs. CDR3 nucleotides: TGTGCCAGCAGCCGCCCTAATCAGCCCCAGCATTTT. Translated: CASSRPNQPQHF. Complete variable domain (other parts from reference TRBV7-2 and TRBJ1-5): GAGVSQSPSNKVTEKGKDVELRCDPISGHTALYWYRQSLGQGLEFLIYFQGNSAPDKSGLPSDRFSAERTGGSVSTLTIQRTQQEDSAVYLCASSRPNQPQHFGDGTRLSIL.